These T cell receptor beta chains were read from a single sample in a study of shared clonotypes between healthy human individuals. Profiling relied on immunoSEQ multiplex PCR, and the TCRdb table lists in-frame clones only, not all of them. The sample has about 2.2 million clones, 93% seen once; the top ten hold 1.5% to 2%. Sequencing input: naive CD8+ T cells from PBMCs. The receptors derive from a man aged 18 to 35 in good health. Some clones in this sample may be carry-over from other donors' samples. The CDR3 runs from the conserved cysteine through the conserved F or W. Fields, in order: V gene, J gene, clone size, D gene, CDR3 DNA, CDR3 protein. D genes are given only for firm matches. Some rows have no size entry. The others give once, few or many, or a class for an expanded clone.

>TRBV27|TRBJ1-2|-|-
TGTGCCAGCAGCGGATCGCCCGGGGGTTACGGGGGCTACACCTTC
CASSGSPGGYGGYTF
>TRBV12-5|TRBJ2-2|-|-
TGTGCTAGTGGTTTTGCCCTAGCCGGGGAGCTGTTTTTT
CASGFALAGELFF
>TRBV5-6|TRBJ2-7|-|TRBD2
TGTGCCAGCAGCCGGGGGGGCGGCGAGCAGTACTTC
CASSRGGGEQYF
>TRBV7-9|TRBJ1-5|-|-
TGTGCCAGCAGGCCCGACGAGCGGGGGCCCCAGCATTTT
CASRPDERGPQHF
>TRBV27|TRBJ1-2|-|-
TGTGCCAGCAGTTTATCAGGGACGCACCTCAATAGATCCTATGGCTACACCTTC
CASSLSGTHLNRSYGYTF
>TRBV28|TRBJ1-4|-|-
TGTGCCAGCAGCCTCAAACAGGGAGGTGAAAAACTGTTTTTT
CASSLKQGGEKLFF
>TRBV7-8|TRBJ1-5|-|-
TGTGCCAGCAGCCCCTTACGGGCGTGGGGTCAGCCCCAGCATTTT
CASSPLRAWGQPQHF
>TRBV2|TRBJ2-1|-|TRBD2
TGTGCCAGCACCCCGGGACTAGCGGGAGGGCGAGATGAGCAGTTCTTC
CASTPGLAGGRDEQFF
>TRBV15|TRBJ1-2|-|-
TGTGCCACCAGCATAGGGATAACAGGTGTGAGCTATGGCTACACCTTC
CATSIGITGVSYGYTF
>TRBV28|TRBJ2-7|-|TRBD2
TGTGCCAGCAGCCCGAGGGGGGCTAGCGGGCCTTCCTACGAGCAGTACTTC
CASSPRGASGPSYEQYF
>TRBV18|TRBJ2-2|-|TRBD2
TGTGCCAGCTCACCACCGGCGGGAGACACCGGGGAGCTGTTTTTT
CASSPPAGDTGELFF
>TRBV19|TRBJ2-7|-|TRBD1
TGTGCCTCGACAGGGGGCTACGAGCAGTACTTC
CASTGGYEQYF
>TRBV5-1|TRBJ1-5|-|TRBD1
TGCGCCCCGCTTACCGACAGGGGCGGTAATCAGCCCCAGCATTTT
CAPLTDRGGNQPQHF
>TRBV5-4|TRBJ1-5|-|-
TGTGCCAGCAGCTTGGGAGGGAGCAATCAGCCCCAGCATTTT
CASSLGGSNQPQHF
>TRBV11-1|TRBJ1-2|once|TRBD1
TGTGCCAGCAGCCTTTTGCCCGGGACAGGTCCTTTAGCGGCTTATGGCTACACCTTC
CASSLLPGTGPLAAYGYTF
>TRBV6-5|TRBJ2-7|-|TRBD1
TGTGCCAGCAGTTACAACCGGGACAGGATCTACGAGCAGTACTTC
CASSYNRDRIYEQYF
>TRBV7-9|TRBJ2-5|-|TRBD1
TGTGCCAGCAGCCCGCGACAGGGGGCAGAGACCCAGTACTTC
CASSPRQGAETQYF
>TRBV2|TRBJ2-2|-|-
TGTGCCAGCAGTGGGGGGAGGCTCTCCTCGAACACCGGGGAGCTGTTTTTT
CASSGGRLSSNTGELFF
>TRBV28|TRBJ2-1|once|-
TGTGCCAGCAGTTTGGGGACTCCTACCAATGAGCAGTTCTTC
CASSLGTPTNEQFF
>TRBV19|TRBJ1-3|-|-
TGTGCCAGTAGTATAGGGTTGGCAGCTGGAAACACCATATATTTT
CASSIGLAAGNTIYF
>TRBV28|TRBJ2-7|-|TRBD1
TGTGCCAGCAGGCCAAGGACAGGGGTTGACTACGAGCAGTACTTC
CASRPRTGVDYEQYF
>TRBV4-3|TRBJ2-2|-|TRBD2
TGCGCCAGCAGCCAAGGGGCTAGCGGGGGGATCGCGAACACCGGGGAGCTGTTTTTT
CASSQGASGGIANTGELFF
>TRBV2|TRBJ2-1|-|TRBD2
TGTGCCAGCAGTGTTCTTAGCGGGAGTGTCTACAATGAGCAGTTCTTC
CASSVLSGSVYNEQFF
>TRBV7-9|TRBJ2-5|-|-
TGTGCCAGCAGCTTAAATAGTCAAGAGACCCAGTACTTC
CASSLNSQETQYF
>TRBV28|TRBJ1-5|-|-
TGTGCCAGCAGCGTAAAGTATAGCAATCAGCCCCAGCATTTT
CASSVKYSNQPQHF
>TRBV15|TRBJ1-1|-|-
TGTGCCACCAGCAACGGGGACAACACTGAAGCTTTCTTT
CATSNGDNTEAFF
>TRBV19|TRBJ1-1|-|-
TGTGCCAGTAGTATATGGCAGGGGAACACTGAAGCTTTCTTT
CASSIWQGNTEAFF
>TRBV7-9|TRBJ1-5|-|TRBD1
TGTGCCAGCAGCTGGGGGACAGGGGCCAATCAGCCCCAGCATTTT
CASSWGTGANQPQHF
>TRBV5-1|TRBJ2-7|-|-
TGCGCCAGCAGCACGACCCCTCCCTACGAGCAGTACTTC
CASSTTPPYEQYF
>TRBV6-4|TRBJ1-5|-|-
TGTGCCAGCAGGTATCCGGGGTCTGGGAGCAATCAGCCCCAGCATTTT
CASRYPGSGSNQPQHF
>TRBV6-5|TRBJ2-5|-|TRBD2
TGTGCCAGCAGTTATCTGATCCTAGCGGGGGTGGAGACCCAGTACTTC
CASSYLILAGVETQYF
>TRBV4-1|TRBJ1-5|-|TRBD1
TGCGCCAGCAGCCACAGGGGGATTAATCAGCCCCAGCATTTT
CASSHRGINQPQHF
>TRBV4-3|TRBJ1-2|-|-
TGCGCCAGCAGCCAAGCCCCCCTCTATGGCTACACCTTC
CASSQAPLYGYTF
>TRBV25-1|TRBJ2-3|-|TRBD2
TGTGCCAGCGGGGGGGTGTACACAGATACGCAGTATTTT
CASGGVYTDTQYF
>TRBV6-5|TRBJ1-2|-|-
TGTGCCAGCAGTTACTCGGAGGGGGGGGATGGCTACACCTTC
CASSYSEGGDGYTF
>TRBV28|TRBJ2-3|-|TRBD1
TGTGCCAGTGCCGCTCAATGGGACAGCTTTAGCACAGATACGCAGTATTTT
CASAAQWDSFSTDTQYF
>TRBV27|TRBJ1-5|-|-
TGTGCCAGCAGTTTACGAGGCAATCAGCCCCAGCATTTT
CASSLRGNQPQHF
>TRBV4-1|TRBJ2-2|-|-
TGCGCCAGCAGCCAATTTCCCGGGGCAAGGGACACCGGGGAGCTGTTTTTT
CASSQFPGARDTGELFF
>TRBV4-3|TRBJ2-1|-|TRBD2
TGCGCCAGCAGCCAAGATTGGCCTAGCGGGGATAATGAGCAGTTCTTC
CASSQDWPSGDNEQFF
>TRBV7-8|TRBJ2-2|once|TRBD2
TGTGCCAGCAGCGGCGGGGGTATGGGGTCCACCGGGGAGCTGTTTTTT
CASSGGGMGSTGELFF
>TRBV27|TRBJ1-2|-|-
TGTGCCAGCGGTTACGTCGGGGGCTATGGCTACACCTTC
CASGYVGGYGYTF